This T cell receptor (beta chain) was retrieved from a study of blood T cell repertoires in COVID-19. Study in general: T cells, B-cell-depleted T cells, or PBMCs provided the cDNA or gDNA that served as material.

The CDR3 consists of 13 residues. The V end was cut by 5 bases, the J end by 5 bases, with 12 bases between. The germline V gene has CDR1 SGHAT and CDR2 FQNNGV. Some clones are missing from TCRdb's copy, which holds only in-frame ones; the method was immunoSEQ multiplex PCR. The sample comprises fewer than 250,000 clones, roughly 87% of which are singletons, and around 2.6% rests with the top ten. Researchers sorted participants into cohorts using their self-reported clinical history. This sequence joins TRBV11-2 and TRBJ1-1; D might be TRBD1 (6 bases). Sequencing was done on a sample of PBMCs or T cells enriched from blood (not recorded which). The TCR comes from a woman aged 30 to 39 with acute COVID-19. CDR3 sequence: CASSVQGGTEAFF. The CDR3 DNA reads TGTGCCAGCAGCGTACAGGGCGGAACTGAAGCTTTCTTT.